These 2 T cell receptor beta chains came from one sample sequenced in a study of T cell responses to AZD1222 COVID-19 vaccine. Repertoires were generated with immunoSEQ multiplex PCR, while TCRdb's copy carries only in-frame clones and drops some. The sample lists 200,000 to 250,000 clones; approximately 94% were seen once. The sequenced sample was peripheral blood, obtained on day 0 of MenACWY control vaccination. All receptors derive from an adult in good health.

This chain links TRBV6-5 with TRBJ1-5, with 9 bases fitting TRBD1. Germline CDR1 reads MNHEY; CDR2 reads SVGAGI. This CDR3 is 14 amino acids long. Germline trimming cut 8 bases from V and 3 bases from J; bases unmatched to any gene: 5. Written as DNA, the CDR3 is TGTGCCAGCGGATACAGGGGGCACAATCAGCCCCAGCATTTT. Translating it yields CASGYRGHNQPQHF.

This chain connects TRBV19 to TRBJ1-1; no firm D call. V was cut by 8 bases and J by 0 bases, with 10 bases left in between. The germline V gene encodes CDR1 LNHDA and CDR2 SQIVND (reference sequence). This CDR3 is built from 13 residues. CDR3 nucleotides: TGTGCCAGTTCTGGCCGGATGAACACTGAAGCTTTCTTT. This codes for CASSGRMNTEAFF.